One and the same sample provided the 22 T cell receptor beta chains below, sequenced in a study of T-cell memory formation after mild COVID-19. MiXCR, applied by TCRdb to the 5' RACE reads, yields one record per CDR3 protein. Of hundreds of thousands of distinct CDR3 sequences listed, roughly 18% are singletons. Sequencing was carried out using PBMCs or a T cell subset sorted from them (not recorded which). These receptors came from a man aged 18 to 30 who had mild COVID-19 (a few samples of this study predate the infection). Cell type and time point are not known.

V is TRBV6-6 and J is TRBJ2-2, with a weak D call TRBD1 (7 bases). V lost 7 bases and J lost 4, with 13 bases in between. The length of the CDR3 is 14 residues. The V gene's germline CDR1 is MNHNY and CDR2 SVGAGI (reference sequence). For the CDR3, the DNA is TGTGCCAGCACCAGGGGGGCCGTCACCGGGGAGCTGTTTTTT. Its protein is CASTRGAVTGELFF.

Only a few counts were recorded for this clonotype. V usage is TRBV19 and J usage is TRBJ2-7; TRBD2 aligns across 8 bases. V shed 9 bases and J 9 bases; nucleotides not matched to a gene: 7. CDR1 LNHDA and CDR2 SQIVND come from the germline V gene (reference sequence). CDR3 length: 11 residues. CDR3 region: CASHGGVRQYF. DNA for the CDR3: TGTGCCAGCCACGGGGGGGTCAGGCAGTACTTC.

The CDR3 bases are TGTGCCAGCAGCGTATCTGGGGTACACACCGGGGAGCTGTTTTTT. Translating gives CASSVSGVHTGELFF. J is TRBJ2-2 and V is TRBV9; no clear D gene. Germline CDR1 is SGDLS and CDR2 is YYNGEE. The CDR3 totals 15 residues. V lost 1 base and J lost 3, with 10 bases in between. Drawing the rest from reference TRBV9 and TRBJ2-2, the complete variable domain is DSGVTQTPKHLITATGQRVTLRCSPRSGDLSVYWYQQSLDQGLQFLIQYYNGEERAKGNILERFSAQQFPDLHSELNLSSLELGDSALYFCASSVSGVHTGELFFGEGSRLTVL.

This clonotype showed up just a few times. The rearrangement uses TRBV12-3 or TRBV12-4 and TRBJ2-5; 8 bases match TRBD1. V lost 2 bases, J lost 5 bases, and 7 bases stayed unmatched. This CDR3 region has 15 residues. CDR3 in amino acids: CASSLPLTGVETQYF. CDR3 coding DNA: TGTGCCAGCAGTTTACCCCTGACAGGGGTGGAGACCCAGTACTTC.

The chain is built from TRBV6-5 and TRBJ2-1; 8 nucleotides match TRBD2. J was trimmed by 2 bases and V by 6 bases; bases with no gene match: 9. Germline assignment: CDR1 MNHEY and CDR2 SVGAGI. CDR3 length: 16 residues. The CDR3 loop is CASSGRGGAAYNEQFF. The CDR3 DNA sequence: TGTGCCAGCAGCGGGAGGGGGGGGGCGGCCTACAATGAGCAGTTCTTC.

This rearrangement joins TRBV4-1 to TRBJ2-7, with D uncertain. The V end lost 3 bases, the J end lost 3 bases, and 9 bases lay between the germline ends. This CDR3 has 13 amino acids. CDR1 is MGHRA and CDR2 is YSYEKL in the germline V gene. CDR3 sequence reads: CASSHTLGYEQYV. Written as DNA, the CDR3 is TGCGCCAGCAGCCATACTCTTGGCTACGAGCAGTACGTC.

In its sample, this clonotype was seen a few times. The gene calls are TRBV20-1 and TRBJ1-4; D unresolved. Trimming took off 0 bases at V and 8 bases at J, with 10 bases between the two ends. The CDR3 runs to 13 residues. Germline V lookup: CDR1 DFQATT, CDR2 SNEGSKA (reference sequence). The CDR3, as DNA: TGCAGTGCTAGAGATCCCAATGGAGAAAAACTGTTTTTT. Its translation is CSARDPNGEKLFF.

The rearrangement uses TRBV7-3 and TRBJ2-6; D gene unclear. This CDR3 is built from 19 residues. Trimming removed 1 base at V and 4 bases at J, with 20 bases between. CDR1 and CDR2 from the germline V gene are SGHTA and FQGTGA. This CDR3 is CASSLKEAGPSRGANVLTF. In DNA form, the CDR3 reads TGTGCCAGCAGCTTAAAAGAGGCAGGTCCCTCACGAGGGGCCAACGTCCTGACTTTC.

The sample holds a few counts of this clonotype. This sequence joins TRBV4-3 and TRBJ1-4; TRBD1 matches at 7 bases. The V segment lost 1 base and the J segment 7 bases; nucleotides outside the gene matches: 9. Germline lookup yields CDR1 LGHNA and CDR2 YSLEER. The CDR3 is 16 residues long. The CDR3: CASSQGTGALVEKLFF. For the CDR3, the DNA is TGCGCCAGCAGCCAAGGAACAGGGGCGCTGGTTGAAAAACTGTTTTTT.

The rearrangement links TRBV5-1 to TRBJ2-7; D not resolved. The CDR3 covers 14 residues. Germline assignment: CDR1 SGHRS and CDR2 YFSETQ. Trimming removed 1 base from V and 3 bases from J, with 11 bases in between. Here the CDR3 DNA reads TGCGCCAGCAGCTTGTCCGGTTTAGGCTACGAGCAGTACGTC. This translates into CASSLSGLGYEQYV.

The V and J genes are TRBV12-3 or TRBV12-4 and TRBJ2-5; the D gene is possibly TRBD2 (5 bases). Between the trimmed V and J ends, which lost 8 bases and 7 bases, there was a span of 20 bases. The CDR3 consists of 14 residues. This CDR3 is CASSRAGSLRTQYF. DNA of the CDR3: TGTGCCAGCTCCCGTGCGGGCAGCTTGAGGACCCAGTACTTC.

The CDR3 DNA follows: TGTGCCAGCAGCCGCGGGGAGGGTGCTTATGATGGCTACACCTTC. Protein product: CASSRGEGAYDGYTF. This chain uses TRBV3-1 with TRBJ1-2; D uncertain. CDR3 length equals 15 residues. In germline, CDR1 is LGHDT, CDR2 YNNKEL (reference sequence). The V end was cut by 4 bases, the J end by 6 bases, with 18 bases between.

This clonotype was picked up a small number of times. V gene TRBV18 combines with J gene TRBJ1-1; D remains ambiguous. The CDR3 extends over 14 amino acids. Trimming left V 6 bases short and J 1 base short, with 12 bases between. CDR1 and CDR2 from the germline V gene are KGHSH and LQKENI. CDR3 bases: TGTGCCAGCTCGCGGGGAGAAACGAACACTGAAGCTTTCTTT. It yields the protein CASSRGETNTEAFF.

CDR3 loop: CAWTPGQAYYGYTF. The CDR3 DNA is TGTGCCTGGACTCCGGGACAGGCCTACTATGGCTACACCTTC. The V gene is TRBV30, the J gene TRBJ1-2; 8 bases fit TRBD1. V lost 4 bases and J lost 3; bases outside the gene matches: 7. Germline V lookup: CDR1 GTSNPN, CDR2 SVGIG (reference sequence). CDR3 length: 14 residues.

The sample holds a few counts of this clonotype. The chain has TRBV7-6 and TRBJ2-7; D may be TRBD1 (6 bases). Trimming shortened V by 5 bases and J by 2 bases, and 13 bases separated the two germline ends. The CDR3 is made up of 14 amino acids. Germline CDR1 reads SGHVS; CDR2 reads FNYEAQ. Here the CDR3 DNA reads TGTGCCAGCAGCCGAGGAGGACAGACCTACGAGCAGTACTTC. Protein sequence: CASSRGGQTYEQYF. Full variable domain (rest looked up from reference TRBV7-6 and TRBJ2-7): GAGVSQSPRYKVTKRGQDVALRCDPISGHVSLYWYRQALGQGPEFLTYFNYEAQQDKSGLPNDRFSAERPEGSISTLTIQRTEQRDSAMYRCASSRGGQTYEQYFGPGTRLTVT.

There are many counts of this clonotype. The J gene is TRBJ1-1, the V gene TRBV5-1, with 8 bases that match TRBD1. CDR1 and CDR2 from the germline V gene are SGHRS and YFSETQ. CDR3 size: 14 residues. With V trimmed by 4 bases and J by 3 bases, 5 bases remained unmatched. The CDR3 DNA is TGCGCCAGCAGCCCAGGACAGGGCCACACTGAAGCTTTCTTT. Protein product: CASSPGQGHTEAFF.

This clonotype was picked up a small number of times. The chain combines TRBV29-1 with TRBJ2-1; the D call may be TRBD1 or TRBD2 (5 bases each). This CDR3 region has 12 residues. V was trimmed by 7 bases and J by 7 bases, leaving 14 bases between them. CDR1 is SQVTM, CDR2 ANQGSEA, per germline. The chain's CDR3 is CSGDGFMNEQFF. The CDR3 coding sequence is TGCAGCGGGGACGGGTTTATGAATGAGCAGTTCTTC.

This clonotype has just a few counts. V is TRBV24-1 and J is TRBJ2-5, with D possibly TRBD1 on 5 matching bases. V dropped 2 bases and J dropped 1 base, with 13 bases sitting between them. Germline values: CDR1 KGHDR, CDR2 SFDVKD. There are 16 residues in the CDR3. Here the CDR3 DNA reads TGTGCCACCAGTGATTCTATGCAGGGTTTCCAAGAGACCCAGTACTTC. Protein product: CATSDSMQGFQETQYF.

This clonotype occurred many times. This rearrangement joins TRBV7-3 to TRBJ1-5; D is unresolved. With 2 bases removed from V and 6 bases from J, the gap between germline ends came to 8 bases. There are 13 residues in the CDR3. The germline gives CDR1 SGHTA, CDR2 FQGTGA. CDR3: CASSLDLGQPQHF. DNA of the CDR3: TGTGCCAGCAGCTTAGATTTGGGTCAGCCCCAGCATTTT.

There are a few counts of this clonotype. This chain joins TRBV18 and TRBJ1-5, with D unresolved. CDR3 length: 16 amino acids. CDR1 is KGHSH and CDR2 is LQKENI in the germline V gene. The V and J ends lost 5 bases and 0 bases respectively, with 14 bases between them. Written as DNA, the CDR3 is TGTGCCAGCTCAGGGGTCGGACGGAATAGCAATCAGCCCCAGCATTTT. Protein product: CASSGVGRNSNQPQHF.

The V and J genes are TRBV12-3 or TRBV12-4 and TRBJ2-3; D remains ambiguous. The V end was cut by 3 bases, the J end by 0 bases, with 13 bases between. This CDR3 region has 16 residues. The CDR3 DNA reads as TGTGCCAGCAGTTTGGGGATTTCGGGTAGCACAGATACGCAGTATTTT. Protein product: CASSLGISGSTDTQYF.

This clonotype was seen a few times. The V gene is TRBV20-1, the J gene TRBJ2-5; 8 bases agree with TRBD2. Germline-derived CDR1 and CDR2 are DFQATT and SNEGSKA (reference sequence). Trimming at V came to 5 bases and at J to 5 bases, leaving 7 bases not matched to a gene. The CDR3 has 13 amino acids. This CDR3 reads CSAYYGGAETQYF. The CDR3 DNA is TGCAGTGCTTATTACGGGGGGGCGGAGACCCAGTACTTC.